This T cell receptor (beta chain) came from a study of T cell responses to AZD1222 COVID-19 vaccine. For the study at large: Second doses that came at about 4 or about 12 weeks were put together. Study-wide findings and caveats: Clonal diversity was possibly underestimated, and the donors were mostly white British, with more females. Repertoires were obtained solely post-peak T cell response.

With regard to this clone: The antigen remains undetermined.

Libraries were prepared by immunoSEQ multiplex PCR; TCRdb keeps only in-frame clonotypes and omits some of them. The sample has around 95,000 clones, roughly 90% seen once. The specimen was peripheral blood, collected on day 0 of AZD1222 vaccination. This TCR was sampled from an adult in good health.

The CDR3 nucleotides read TGCGCCAGCAGCCAAGTGGTTCTAGGGGGGGCACTACGAATGAACACTGAAGCTTTCTTT. It encodes CASSQVVLGGALRMNTEAFF. V and J are TRBV4-3 and TRBJ1-1; maybe TRBD1 (6 bases). Trimming took off 1 base at V and 0 bases at J, with 24 bases between the two ends. This CDR3 region has 20 residues. Germline values: CDR1 LGHNA, CDR2 YSLEER.